This T cell receptor beta chain comes out of a study of cytomegalovirus exposure and HLA in healthy donors. The wider study: Approximately 85 million unique TCRs from HLA-typed donors were held in an early data release. Overall study findings and caveats: TCR beta chains numbering some 150 were designated cytomegalovirus-associated. CMV serostatus was the sole immune exposure information available.

CDR3 length equals 16 residues. The V gene's germline CDR1 is KGHSH and CDR2 LQKENI. The V end was cut by 5 bases, the J end by 4 bases, with 20 bases between. Whereas donors were nominally healthy upon sampling, unrecorded immune exposures were probable. Both 60 Vbeta primers and 13 Jbeta primers went into the PCR. The table came from immunoSEQ multiplex PCR; TCRdb's copy has only in-frame clones and leaves some out. There are about 120,000 clones in the sample; roughly 70% occur only once, and less than 4.5% lies in the top ten. As concerns this clone: Its antigen is still unknown.

The sequenced sample was PBMCs. V and J are TRBV18 and TRBJ1-2, with D possibly TRBD1 on 5 matching bases. This TCR came from a woman between 40 and 55 years old in good health and CMV-seronegative. CDR3 in amino acids: CASSSDAGRTTYGYTF. DNA of the CDR3: TGTGCCAGCTCATCCGACGCAGGGAGGACAACCTATGGCTACACCTTC. Combining the CDR3 with reference TRBV18 and TRBJ1-2 gives the whole variable domain NAGVMQNPRHLVRRRGQEARLRCSPMKGHSHVYWYRQLPEEGLKFMVYLQKENIIDESGMPKERFSAEFPKEGPSILRIQQVVRGDSAAYFCASSSDAGRTTYGYTFGSGTRLTVV.